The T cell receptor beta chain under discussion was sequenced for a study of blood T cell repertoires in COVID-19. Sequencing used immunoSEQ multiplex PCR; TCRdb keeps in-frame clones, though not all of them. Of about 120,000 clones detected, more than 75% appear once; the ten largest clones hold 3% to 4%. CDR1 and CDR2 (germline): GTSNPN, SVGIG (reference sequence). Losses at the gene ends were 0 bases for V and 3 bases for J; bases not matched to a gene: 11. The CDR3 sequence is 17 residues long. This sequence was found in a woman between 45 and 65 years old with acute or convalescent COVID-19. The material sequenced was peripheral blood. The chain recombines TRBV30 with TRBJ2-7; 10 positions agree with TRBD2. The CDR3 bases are TGTGCCTGGAGTGTACGTAGCGGGAGGACCAGCTTCTACGAGCAGTACTTC. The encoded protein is CAWSVRSGRTSFYEQYF.